What follows describes a single T cell receptor (beta chain). Its antigen remains unidentified. Trimming took 4 bases from V and 5 from J, leaving 14 bases between them. The V gene's germline CDR1 is SNHLY and CDR2 FYNNEI. The CDR3 covers 14 residues. These data originate in a study of T cell responses to AZD1222 COVID-19 vaccine. Study outcomes and limitations: Baseline testing showed seropositivity in only five or six AZD1222 recipients. Spike-specific TCR breadth and depth rose after two AZD1222 doses. Donors were chiefly white British, with a greater number of females, and clonal diversity was perhaps underestimated. Vaccine-associated CD4 TCRs spanned spike, dominant at 160-218 and 743-854.

Using immunoSEQ multiplex PCR, the repertoire was profiled, and TCRdb retains in-frame clones only, with some absent. Of roughly 200,000 clones in the sample, approximately 90% were seen once. The input for sequencing was peripheral blood, taken 28 days after the second AZD1222 dose. V usage is TRBV2 and J usage is TRBJ1-2, with D unresolved. This clonotype originated in an adult who received the AZD1222 COVID-19 vaccine. The CDR3: CASSGFSGDYGYTF. In DNA, the CDR3 is TGTGCCAGCAGTGGTTTCTCCGGGGATTATGGCTACACCTTC.